The T cell receptor beta chain under discussion was sequenced for a study of regulatory T cells in long-lasting Graves disease (dated by TCRdb to about 2021). Regarding the complete study: Newly diagnosed Graves' disease patients had taken antithyroid drugs for less than 3 months. This study used TCR sequencing and RNA sequencing of peripheral blood to compare persistent Graves' disease patients against newly diagnosed Graves' disease patients. The study took place in China and was registered as a clinical trial. A total of roughly 35 samples underwent TCR sequencing: about 13 from persistent and about 20 from newly diagnosed Graves' disease patients.

Read against the paper, the sample's time point label means: newly diagnosed GD, antithyroid drugs for less than 3 months. For both TCR sequencing and RNA sequencing, RNA was extracted from PBMCs using TRIzol. The diagnosis of Graves' disease was made according to American Thyroid Association guidelines. Recruitment of patients was carried out at an endocrinology department in Xi'an, China. Each patient gave roughly 10 milliliters of peripheral blood, collected in an EDTA anticoagulant tube. PBMCs were isolated by Ficoll Paque Plus density gradient separation without further T cell sorting. An Agilent 2100 Bioanalyzer and agarose gel were used to check RNA quality, and a NanoDrop 2000 was used to measure RNA concentration. Libraries were built with multiplex PCR. TCRdb records Illumina HiSeq 4000 as the sequencer. TCR beta libraries were built with iRepertoire HTBI primers and Arm-PCR amplification of CDR3 regions. Gel purification was performed on PCR products prior to sequencing. The authors' pipeline ran thus. Gene usage analysis of CDR3 amino acid clonotypes relied on the roughly 64 TRBV and 13 to 15 TRBJ segments identified across samples. COPE and FqMerger were used to merge filtered high-quality paired reads into contigs. BLAST was used to align contigs to IMGT TRBV, TRBD and TRBJ reference genes, with CDR3 defined following IMGT. Clonotypes above 0.1% frequency were classified as highly expanded clones. Shannon entropy served as the measure of repertoire diversity, while the Gini coefficient captured V-J evenness. Public clonotypes were defined as clonotypes shared by more than one individual. TCRdb took the public reads, trimmed them with fastp at Q25, ran MiXCR for clone calling and kept in-frame beta chains. One record per CDR3 amino acid sequence lists the most common genes and DNA. The V and J calls were not made by the authors but by TCRdb's processing. Within this sample are about 240,000 distinct CDR3 sequences, with around 20% of them counted one time only. Around 14% of the sample is held by the ten biggest clonotypes.

Counting both end residues, the CDR3 totals 16 amino acids. CDR3 DNA is the only sequence kept; it has 48 bases, read in frame from the first base. V ends up 1 base short and J 4 bases short, with an unmatched junction base count of 8. As encoded in the germline V gene, CDR1 is SGHRS while CDR2 is YFSETQ. Study-wide conclusions, independent of this receptor: Persistent disease showed preferential use of TRBV28, TRBJ1-2 and TRBJ2-5, whereas newly diagnosed disease favored TRBV20-1 and TRBJ2-1. Lower TCR Shannon entropy and fewer highly expanded clones were observed in persistent Graves' disease patients than in newly diagnosed patients, which suggested clonal expansion. Only the TCR beta chain was sequenced and analyzed. As a limitation, the authors acknowledged that the small sample size may reduce accuracy. Because the primary lesion, thyroid tissue, could not be accessed, the study looked at peripheral blood alone. Patients with persistent disease shared more public clonotypes (approximately 2,500) than newly diagnosed patients did (around 930).

This clonotype was observed once. Its antigen specificity is not known. This may come from a read error, since a much larger clone is one base off. No conserved phenylalanine or tryptophan is present at the end of the CDR3, so a read error is the likely explanation. This specimen consisted of peripheral blood mononuclear cells (PBMCs), obtained at new diagnosis, from a patient treated with antithyroid drugs. This clonotype was sampled from a female donor with Graves disease. The rearranged segments are TRBV5-1 and TRBJ2-3; 8 nucleotides in the junction match TRBD1. The sequenced DNA: TGCGCCAGCAGCTTGTTAACAGGGGGAGGCGCAGATACGCAGTATCTT. It is translated as CASSLLTGGGADTQYL.